The T cell receptor beta chain under discussion was sequenced for a study of cytomegalovirus exposure and HLA in healthy donors. Study results and caveats: It was reported that TCR beta sequences correctly inferred the HLA-A and HLA-B alleles for most subjects. It was shown in a later analysis that HLA-associated TCR beta chains were more clonally expanded than other, equally common chains. Using a false discovery rate of 0.05, a later analysis showed that 15,000 to 20,000 TCR beta sequences were associated with HLA alleles.

The PCR employed 60 Vbeta primers together with 13 Jbeta primers. TCRdb's copy holds only in-frame clones and misses some; the assay was immunoSEQ multiplex PCR. The table has 130,000 or so clones, 60% to 85% seen once. This clone turned up a few times. The antigen is unknown. This CDR3 is 14 amino acids long. V lost 2 bases to trimming and J lost 11 bases, with 15 bases between them. Germline V gives CDR1 MRHNA, CDR2 SNTAGT. The source of this sequence is a woman between 35 and 50 years old in good health and CMV-seronegative. The material sequenced was PBMCs. This sequence joins TRBV6-4 and TRBJ2-2, with a possible D match to TRBD1 (6 bases). As DNA, the CDR3 is TGTGCCAGCAGTGACAAGGCAGAACAGGGAGAGCTGTTTTTT. It yields the protein CASSDKAEQGELFF.